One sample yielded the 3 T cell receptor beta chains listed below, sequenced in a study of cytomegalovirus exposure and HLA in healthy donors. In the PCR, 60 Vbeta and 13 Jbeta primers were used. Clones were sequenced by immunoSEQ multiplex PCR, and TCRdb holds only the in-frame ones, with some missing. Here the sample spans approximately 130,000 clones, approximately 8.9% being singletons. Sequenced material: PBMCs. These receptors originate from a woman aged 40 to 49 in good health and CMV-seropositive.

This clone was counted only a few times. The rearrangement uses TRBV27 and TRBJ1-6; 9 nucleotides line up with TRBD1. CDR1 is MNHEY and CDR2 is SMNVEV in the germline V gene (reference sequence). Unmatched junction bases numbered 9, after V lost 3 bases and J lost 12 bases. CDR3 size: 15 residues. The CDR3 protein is CASSFPPGTGKPLHF. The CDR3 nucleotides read TGTGCCAGCAGTTTCCCCCCCGGGACAGGGAAACCCCTCCACTTT.

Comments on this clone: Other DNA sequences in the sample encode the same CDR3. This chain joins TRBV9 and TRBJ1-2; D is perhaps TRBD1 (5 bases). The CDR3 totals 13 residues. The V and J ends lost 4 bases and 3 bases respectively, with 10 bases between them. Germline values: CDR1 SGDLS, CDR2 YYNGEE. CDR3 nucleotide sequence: TGTGCCAGCAGCCCACGGGGGGACTATGGCTACACCTTC. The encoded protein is CASSPRGDYGYTF. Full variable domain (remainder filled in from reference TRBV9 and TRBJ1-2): DSGVTQTPKHLITATGQRVTLRCSPRSGDLSVYWYQQSLDQGLQFLIQYYNGEERAKGNILERFSAQQFPDLHSELNLSSLELGDSALYFCASSPRGDYGYTFGSGTRLTVV.

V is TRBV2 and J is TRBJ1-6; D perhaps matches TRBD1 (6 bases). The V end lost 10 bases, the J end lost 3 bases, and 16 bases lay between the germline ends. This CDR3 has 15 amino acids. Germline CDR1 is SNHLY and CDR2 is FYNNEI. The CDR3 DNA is TGTGCCACCGTTAGGGGGGGCAGCTATAATTCACCCCTCCACTTT. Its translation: CATVRGGSYNSPLHF. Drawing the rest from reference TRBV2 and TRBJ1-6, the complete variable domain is EPEVTQTPSHQVTQMGQEVILRCVPISNHLYFYWYRQILGQKVEFLVSFYNNEISEKSEIFDDQFSVERPDGSNFTLKIRSTKLEDSAMYFCATVRGGSYNSPLHFGNGTRLTVT.